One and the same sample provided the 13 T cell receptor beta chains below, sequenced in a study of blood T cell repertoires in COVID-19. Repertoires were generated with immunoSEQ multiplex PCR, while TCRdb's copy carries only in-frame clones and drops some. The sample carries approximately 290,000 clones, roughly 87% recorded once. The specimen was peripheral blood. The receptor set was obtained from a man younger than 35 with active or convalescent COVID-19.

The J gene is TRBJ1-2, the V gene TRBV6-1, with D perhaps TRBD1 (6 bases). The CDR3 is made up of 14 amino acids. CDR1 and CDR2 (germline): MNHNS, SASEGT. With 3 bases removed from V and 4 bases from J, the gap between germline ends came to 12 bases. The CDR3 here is CASSDNREFYGYTF. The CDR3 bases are TGTGCCAGCAGTGACAACAGGGAATTCTATGGCTACACCTTC.

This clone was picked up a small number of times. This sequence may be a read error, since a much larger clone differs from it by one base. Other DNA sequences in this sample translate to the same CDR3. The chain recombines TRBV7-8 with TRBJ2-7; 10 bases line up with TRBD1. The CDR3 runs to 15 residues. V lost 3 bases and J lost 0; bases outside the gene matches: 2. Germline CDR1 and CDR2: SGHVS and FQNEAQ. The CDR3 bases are TGTGCCAGCAGCTTGGGACAGGGGCCCTCCTACGAGCAGTACTTC. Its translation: CASSLGQGPSYEQYF.

CDR3 sequence reads: CASSFGQGESEQYF. Here the CDR3 DNA reads TGTGCCAGCAGTTTCGGACAGGGGGAGAGCGAGCAGTACTTC. This sequence joins TRBV6-5 and TRBJ2-7, with TRBD1 matching 10 bases. The germline CDR1 and CDR2 sequences are MNHEY and SVGAGI. The V gene end was trimmed by 4 bases and the J gene end by 6 bases; junction bases not matched to a gene: 6. The CDR3 spans 14 residues.

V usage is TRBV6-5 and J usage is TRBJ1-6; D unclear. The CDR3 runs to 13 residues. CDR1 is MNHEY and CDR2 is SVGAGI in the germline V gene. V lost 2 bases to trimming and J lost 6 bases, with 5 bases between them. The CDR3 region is CASSYEGNSPLHF. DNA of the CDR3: TGTGCCAGCAGTTACGAGGGTAATTCACCCCTCCACTTT.

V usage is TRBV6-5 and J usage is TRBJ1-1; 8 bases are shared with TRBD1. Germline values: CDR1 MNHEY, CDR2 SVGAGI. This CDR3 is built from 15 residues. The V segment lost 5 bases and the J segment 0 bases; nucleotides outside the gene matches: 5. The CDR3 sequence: CASSPDRGMNTEAFF. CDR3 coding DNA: TGTGCCAGCAGTCCCGACAGGGGAATGAACACTGAAGCTTTCTTT.

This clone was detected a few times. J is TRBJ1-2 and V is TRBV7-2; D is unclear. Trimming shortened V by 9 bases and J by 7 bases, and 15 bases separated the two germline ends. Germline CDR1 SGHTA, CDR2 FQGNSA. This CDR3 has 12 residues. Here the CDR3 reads CASTWAGSGYTF. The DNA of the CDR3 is TGTGCCAGTACGTGGGCAGGCAGTGGCTACACCTTC.

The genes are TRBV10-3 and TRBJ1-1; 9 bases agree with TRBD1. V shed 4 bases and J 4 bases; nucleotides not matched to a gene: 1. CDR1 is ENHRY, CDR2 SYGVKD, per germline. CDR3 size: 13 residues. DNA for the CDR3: TGTGCCATCAGTGTGACAGGGGGCACTGAAGCTTTCTTT. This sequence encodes CAISVTGGTEAFF.

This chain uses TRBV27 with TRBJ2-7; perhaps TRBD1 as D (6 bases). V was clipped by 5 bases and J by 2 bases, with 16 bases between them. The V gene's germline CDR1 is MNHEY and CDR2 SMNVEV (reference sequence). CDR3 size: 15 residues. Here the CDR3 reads CASSTNRDGTYEQYF. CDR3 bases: TGTGCCAGCAGTACCAACAGGGATGGGACCTACGAGCAGTACTTC.

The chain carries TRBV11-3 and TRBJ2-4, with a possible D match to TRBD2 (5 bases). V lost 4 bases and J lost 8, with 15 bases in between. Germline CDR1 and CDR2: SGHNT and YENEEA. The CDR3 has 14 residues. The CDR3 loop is CASSSGPSEDIQYF. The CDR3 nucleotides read TGTGCCAGCAGCTCCGGACCCTCGGAGGACATTCAGTACTTC.

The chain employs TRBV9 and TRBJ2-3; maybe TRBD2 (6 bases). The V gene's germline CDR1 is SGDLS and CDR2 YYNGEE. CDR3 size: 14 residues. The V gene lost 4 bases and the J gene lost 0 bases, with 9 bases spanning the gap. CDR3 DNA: TGTGCCAGCAGCCCAAGCGGGAGCACAGATACGCAGTATTTT. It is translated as CASSPSGSTDTQYF.

CDR3 amino acids: CASSQRPGQGQPQHF. CDR3 nucleotide sequence: TGCGCCAGCAGCCAGCGGCCGGGACAGGGACAGCCCCAGCATTTT. The rearrangement joins TRBV4-1 to TRBJ1-5; 9 positions match TRBD1. The CDR3 is 15 amino acids. V was pared by 3 bases and J by 7 bases, with 7 bases of the junction left unmatched. The germline CDR1 and CDR2 sequences are MGHRA and YSYEKL.

CDR3 bases: TGTGCCAGCAGTGCACCCCGGGACAGGGGGCAGGAGACCCAGTACTTC. Translating gives CASSAPRDRGQETQYF. The chain carries TRBV25-1 and TRBJ2-5; TRBD1 matches 12 bases. V was pared by 4 bases and J by 5 bases, with 8 bases of the junction left unmatched. There are 16 residues in the CDR3. Germline CDR1 is MGHDK and CDR2 is SYGVNS.

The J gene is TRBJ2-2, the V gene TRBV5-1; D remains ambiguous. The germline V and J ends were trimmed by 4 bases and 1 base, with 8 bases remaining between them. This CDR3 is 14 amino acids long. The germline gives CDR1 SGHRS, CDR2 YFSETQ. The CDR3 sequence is CASSVLMNTGELFF. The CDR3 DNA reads TGCGCCAGCAGCGTGTTAATGAACACCGGGGAGCTGTTTTTT.